This T cell receptor beta chain emerged from a study of T-cell reconstitution after alpha-beta-depleted transplantation in children. Unique molecular identifiers were incorporated when the TCRbeta library was constructed. TCRdb passed the PCR reads through MiXCR, listing each CDR3 protein once. The table includes 640,000 or so distinct CDR3 sequences, roughly 17% detected once. CDR3 length: 16 residues. V lost 0 bases to trimming and J lost 0 bases; unmatched junction nucleotides: 7. Per the germline V gene, CDR1 is GTSNPN and CDR2 is SVGIG (reference sequence). The sample here was PBMCs from the stem cell graft donor, taken from the stem cell graft. This rearrangement joins TRBV30 to TRBJ1-2; 7 bases line up with TRBD1. This TCR came from a human donor who donated a stem cell graft to a child with acute myeloid leukemia. This CDR3 reads CAWSVLSRGPNYGYTF. The CDR3 DNA follows: TGTGCCTGGAGTGTACTAAGTAGGGGGCCTAACTATGGCTACACCTTC.